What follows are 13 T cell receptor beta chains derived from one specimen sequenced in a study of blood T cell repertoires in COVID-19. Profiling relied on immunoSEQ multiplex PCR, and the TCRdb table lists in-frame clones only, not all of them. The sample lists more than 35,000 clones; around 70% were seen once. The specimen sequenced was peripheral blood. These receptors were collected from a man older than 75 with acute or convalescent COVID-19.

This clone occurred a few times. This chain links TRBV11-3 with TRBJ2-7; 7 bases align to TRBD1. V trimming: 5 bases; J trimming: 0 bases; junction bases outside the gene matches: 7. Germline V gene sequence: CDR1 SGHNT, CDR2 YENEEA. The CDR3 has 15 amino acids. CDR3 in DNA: TGTGCCAGCAGCCCCCGACAGGGAGTCTCCTACGAGCAGTACTTC. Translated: CASSPRQGVSYEQYF.

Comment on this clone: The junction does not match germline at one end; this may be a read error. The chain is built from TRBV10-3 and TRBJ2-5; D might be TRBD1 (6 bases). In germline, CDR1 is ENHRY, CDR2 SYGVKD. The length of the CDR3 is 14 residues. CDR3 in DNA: TGTGCCATCGGTGACAGGTTAAACCAAGAGACCCAGTACTTC. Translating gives CAIGDRLNQETQYF.

The CDR3 DNA follows: TGTGCCAGCAGCTCCGGACTAGCGGGGGGGCATGAGCAGTTCTTC. Its protein is CASSSGLAGGHEQFF. V usage is TRBV5-4 and J usage is TRBJ2-1; 15 positions agree with TRBD2. CDR1 and CDR2 from the germline V gene are SGHNT and YYREEE (reference sequence). V gave up 3 bases and J gave up 8 bases; unmatched junction bases: 3. The CDR3 consists of 15 residues.

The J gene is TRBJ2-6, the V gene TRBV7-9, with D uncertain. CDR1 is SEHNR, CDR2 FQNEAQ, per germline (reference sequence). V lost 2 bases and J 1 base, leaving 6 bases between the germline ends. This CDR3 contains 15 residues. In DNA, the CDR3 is TGTGCCAGCAGCTTAACACAGTCTGGGGCCAACGTCCTGACTTTC. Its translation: CASSLTQSGANVLTF. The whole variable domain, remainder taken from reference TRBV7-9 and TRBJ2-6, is DTGVSQNPRHKITKRGQNVTFRCDPISEHNRLYWYRQTLGQGPEFLTYFQNEAQLEKSRLLSDRFSAERPKGSFSTLEIQRTEQGDSAMYLCASSLTQSGANVLTFGAGSRLTVL.

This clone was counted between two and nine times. CDR3 loop: CASSRLAGENEQFF. As DNA, the CDR3 is TGTGCCAGCAGTCGACTAGCGGGAGAGAATGAGCAGTTCTTC. V and J are TRBV7-9 and TRBJ2-1; 12 nucleotides agree with TRBD2. Trimming cost V 6 bases and J 7 bases; bases outside gene matches: 4. The CDR3 runs 14 residues. Germline CDR1 SEHNR, CDR2 FQNEAQ (reference sequence).

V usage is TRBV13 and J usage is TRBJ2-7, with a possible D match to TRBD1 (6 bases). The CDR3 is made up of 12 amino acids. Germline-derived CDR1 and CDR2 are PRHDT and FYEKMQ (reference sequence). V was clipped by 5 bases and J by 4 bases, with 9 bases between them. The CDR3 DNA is TGTGCCAGCAGCCCCGACAGGTACGAGCAGTACTTC. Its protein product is CASSPDRYEQYF. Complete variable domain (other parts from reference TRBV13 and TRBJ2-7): AAGVIQSPRHLIKEKRETATLKCYPIPRHDTVYWYQQGPGQDPQFLISFYEKMQSDKGSIPDRFSAQQFSDYHSELNMSSLELGDSALYFCASSPDRYEQYFGPGTRLTVT.

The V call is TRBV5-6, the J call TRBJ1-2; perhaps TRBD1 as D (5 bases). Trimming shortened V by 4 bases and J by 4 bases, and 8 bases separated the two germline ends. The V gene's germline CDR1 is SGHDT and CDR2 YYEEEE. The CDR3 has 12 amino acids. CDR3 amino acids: CASSDSGYGYTF. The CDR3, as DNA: TGTGCCAGCAGCGACAGTGGCTATGGCTACACCTTC.

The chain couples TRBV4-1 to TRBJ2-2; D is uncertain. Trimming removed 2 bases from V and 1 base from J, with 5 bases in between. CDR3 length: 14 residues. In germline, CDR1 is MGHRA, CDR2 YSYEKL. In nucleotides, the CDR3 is TGCGCCAGCAGCCAAACAGTGAACACCGGGGAGCTGTTTTTT. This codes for CASSQTVNTGELFF.

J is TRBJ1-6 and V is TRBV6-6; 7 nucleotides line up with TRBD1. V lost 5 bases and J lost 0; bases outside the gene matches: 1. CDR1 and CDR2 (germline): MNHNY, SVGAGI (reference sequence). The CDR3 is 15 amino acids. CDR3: CASSGTDSYNSPLHF. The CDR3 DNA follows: TGTGCCAGCAGTGGGACAGACTCCTATAATTCACCCCTCCACTTT.

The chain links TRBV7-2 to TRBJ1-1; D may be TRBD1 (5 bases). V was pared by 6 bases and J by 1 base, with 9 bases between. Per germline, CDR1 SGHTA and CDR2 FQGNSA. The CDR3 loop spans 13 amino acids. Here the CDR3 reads CASRRDANTEAFF. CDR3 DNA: TGTGCCAGCAGGCGGGACGCGAACACTGAAGCTTTCTTT.

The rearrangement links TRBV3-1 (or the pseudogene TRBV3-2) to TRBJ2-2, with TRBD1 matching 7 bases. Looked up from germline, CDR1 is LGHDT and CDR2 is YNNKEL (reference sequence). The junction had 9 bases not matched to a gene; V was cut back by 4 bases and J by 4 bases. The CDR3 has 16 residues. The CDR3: CASSPTGKSRTGELFF. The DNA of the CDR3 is TGTGCCAGCAGCCCGACAGGGAAGAGTCGCACCGGGGAGCTGTTTTTT.

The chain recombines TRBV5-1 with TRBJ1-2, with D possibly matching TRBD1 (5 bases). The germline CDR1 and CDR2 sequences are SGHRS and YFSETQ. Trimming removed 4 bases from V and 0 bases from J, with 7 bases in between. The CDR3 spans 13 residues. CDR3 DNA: TGCGCCAGCAGCCCACAGGCTAACTATGGCTACACCTTC. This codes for CASSPQANYGYTF.

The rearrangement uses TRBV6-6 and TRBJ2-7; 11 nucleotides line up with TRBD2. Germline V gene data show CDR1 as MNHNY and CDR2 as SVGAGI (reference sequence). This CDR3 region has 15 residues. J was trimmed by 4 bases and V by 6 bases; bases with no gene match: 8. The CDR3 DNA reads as TGTGCCAGCAGACACTCCGGGACTAGCGGTTACGAGCAGTACTTC. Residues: CASRHSGTSGYEQYF.